This T cell receptor (beta chain) appears in the sequencing data of a study of sequential checkpoint blockade in melanoma. The germline gives CDR1 LGHNA, CDR2 YSLEER. This CDR3 has 18 amino acids. The V segment lost 0 bases and the J segment 2 bases; nucleotides outside the gene matches: 9. The method was immunoSEQ multiplex PCR; TCRdb's version includes in-frame clones alone and lacks a portion of them. The repertoire consists of around 8,300 clones, with roughly 70% occurring once and the leading ten covering approximately 50%. Regarding treatment: randomized to nivolumab then ipilimumab (arm A) or the reverse (arm B). Patients had received no earlier DNA-damaging chemotherapy.

The source is a human patient with melanoma. Some clones in this sample may be carry-over from other donors' samples. This chain links TRBV4-3 with TRBJ2-3; TRBD1 matches 9 bases. Source: CD8+ T cells sorted from blood (inferred from file names), taken from a patient given nivolumab and ipilimumab in sequence. This chain's CDR3 is CASSQEGGTGHSTDTQYF. In DNA form, the CDR3 reads TGCGCCAGCAGCCAAGAAGGGGGGACAGGGCATTCCACAGATACGCAGTATTTT.